The source of this TCR beta chain is a study of blood T cell repertoires in COVID-19. In Seattle, patients joined the study during active infection and were tracked longitudinally. The repertoire was sequenced with immunoSEQ multiplex PCR; TCRdb's copy has only in-frame clones and lacks some. Of 120,000 or so clones in the sample, about 81% are singletons; the top ten hold 15% to 20%. V was cut by 5 bases and J by 8 bases, with 22 bases left in between. Germline CDR1 reads MDHEN; CDR2 reads SYDVKM. CDR3 length: 16 residues. The genes are TRBV28 and TRBJ2-1; TRBD1 might be the D (6 bases). Sequencing was done on a sample of peripheral blood. The sequence was collected from a man between 25 and 39 years old with COVID-19, enrolled during active disease. CDR3 sequence (DNA): TGTGCCAGCAGTCGGCAAGGCAGACCAGCAGGGGATGAGCAGTTCTTC. Residues: CASSRQGRPAGDEQFF. Based on the CDR3 plus reference TRBV28 and TRBJ2-1, the full variable domain is DVKVTQSSRYLVKRTGEKVFLECVQDMDHENMFWYRQDPGLGLRLIYFSYDVKMKEKGDIPEGYSVSREKKERFSLILESASTNQTSMYLCASSRQGRPAGDEQFFGPGTRLTVL.